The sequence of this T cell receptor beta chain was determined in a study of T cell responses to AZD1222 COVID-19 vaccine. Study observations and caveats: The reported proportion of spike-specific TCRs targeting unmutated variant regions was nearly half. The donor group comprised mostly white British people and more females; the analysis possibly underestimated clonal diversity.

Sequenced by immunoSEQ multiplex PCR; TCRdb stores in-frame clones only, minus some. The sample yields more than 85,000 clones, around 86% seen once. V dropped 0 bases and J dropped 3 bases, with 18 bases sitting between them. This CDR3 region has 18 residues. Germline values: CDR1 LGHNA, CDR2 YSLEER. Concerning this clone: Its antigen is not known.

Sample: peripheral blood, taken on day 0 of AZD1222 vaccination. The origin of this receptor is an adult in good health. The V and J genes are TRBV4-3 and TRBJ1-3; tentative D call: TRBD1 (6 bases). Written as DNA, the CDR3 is TGCGCCAGCAGCCAAGATCCTGGAGGGGGGGCAGTTGGAAACACCATATATTTT. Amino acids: CASSQDPGGGAVGNTIYF.